This T cell receptor beta chain was sequenced for a study of T cell responses to AZD1222 COVID-19 vaccine. Study findings and constraints: Spike-specific TCR breadth rose after two AZD1222 doses, and depth rose as well. Clonal diversity may have been underestimated, and the donors were mostly white British, with more females than males.

Trimming left V 4 bases short and J 7 bases short, with 10 bases between. CDR1 and CDR2 from the germline V gene are SQVTM and ANQGSEA. CDR3 size: 11 residues. Concerning this clone itself: Its antigen is unidentified.

TCRdb's table, derived via immunoSEQ multiplex PCR, lists solely in-frame clones and lacks some. Of about 76,000 clones detected, roughly 80% appear once; the ten largest clones hold approximately 25%. This receptor was identified in an adult who received the MenACWY meningococcal vaccine as a control. The chain carries TRBV29-1 and TRBJ2-5; the D is unclear. The sample consisted of peripheral blood, taken 28 days after the second dose of the MenACWY control vaccine. For the CDR3, the DNA is TGCAGCGTTGCCTTGTTGGGGACCCAGTACTTC. This gives the protein CSVALLGTQYF.